This TCR beta chain was captured by sequencing in a study of molecular identifiers for immune sequencing clone quantification. Study-level background: Five aliquots were made in replicates from the RNA of roughly 20,000 or 100,000 naive CD8 cells, and four were sequenced. The study, taken as a whole, reports: Under 1% of molecules in naive cells, but over 97% of effector molecules, belonged to clones above 20 RNA copies.

From around 18,000 to 910,000 sorted cells, naive CD8 libraries were generated with 10%, 30% or 50% RNA. The V gene's germline CDR1 is MNHEY and CDR2 SMNVEV (reference sequence). V lost 3 bases and J lost 5; bases outside the gene matches: 5. The CDR3 length is 15 residues. TCRdb independently ran MiXCR on the PCR reads; one entry per CDR3 protein. The sample has some 89,000 distinct CDR3 sequences, 24% seen once. This clonotype was recorded a few times. Its target is not known. Sample: naive CD8+ T cells from blood, with Jurkat cell RNA spiked in. Subset indicated: FACS-sorted CD8+CD4-CCR7+CD45RA+ naive T cells. The rearrangement joins TRBV27 to TRBJ2-1; 9 bases are a match to TRBD2. This clonotype originated in a human donor in good health. Some libraries in this study had Jurkat cell RNA spiked in. The CDR3 is CASSLAGGPHNEQFF. In nucleotides, the CDR3 is TGTGCCAGCAGTTTGGCGGGGGGGCCGCACAATGAGCAGTTCTTC.